Below are 24 T cell receptor beta chains sequenced from a single sample in a study of cytomegalovirus exposure and HLA in healthy donors. With 60 Vbeta and 13 Jbeta primers, the PCR was carried out. TCRdb's copy holds only in-frame clones and misses some; the assay was immunoSEQ multiplex PCR. The data show more than 100,000 clones, 65% to 85% seen once. Sequencing input: PBMCs. These receptors originate from a woman under 30 in good health and CMV-seronegative.

The J gene is TRBJ2-3, the V gene TRBV5-4, with 7 bases fitting TRBD2. There are 13 residues in the CDR3. Germline V CDR1 and CDR2: SGHNT, YYREEE (reference sequence). Losses at the gene ends were 7 bases for V and 5 bases for J; bases not matched to a gene: 7. CDR3 amino acids: CASHRGGEDTQYF. CDR3 nucleotide sequence: TGTGCCAGCCACCGGGGAGGGGAAGATACGCAGTATTTT.

The table lists this clone with a count of one. This chain joins TRBV19 and TRBJ2-2; 12 bases align to TRBD2. CDR3 length equals 17 residues. CDR1 LNHDA and CDR2 SQIVND come from the germline V gene (reference sequence). V gave up 6 bases and J gave up 5 bases; unmatched junction bases: 10. The CDR3 is CASSPEGTSGLTGELFF. CDR3 nucleotides: TGTGCCAGTAGCCCAGAAGGGACTAGCGGGCTAACCGGGGAGCTGTTTTTT.

This clone was seen only once. The chain carries TRBV2 and TRBJ1-2; TRBD1 matches at 7 bases. Trimming at V came to 8 bases and at J to 8 bases, leaving 11 bases not matched to a gene. Germline V gene data show CDR1 as SNHLY and CDR2 as FYNNEI. This CDR3 region has 13 residues. The CDR3 loop reads CASLLRQGVGYTF. In DNA, the CDR3 is TGTGCCAGCCTACTTCGACAGGGCGTGGGCTACACCTTC.

Only one count was recorded for this clone. The rearrangement joins TRBV5-4 to TRBJ1-2, with D perhaps matching TRBD1 (6 bases). Germline V gene lookup returns CDR1 SGHNT and CDR2 YYREEE (reference sequence). Trimming removed 3 bases at V and 8 bases at J, with 17 bases between. The CDR3 spans 14 residues. The CDR3 DNA follows: TGTGCCAGCAGCTCCTTAGGGGGGGCGCCCGGCTACACCTTC. Translating it yields CASSSLGGAPGYTF.

This clone was seen a handful of times. The rearrangement uses TRBV14 and TRBJ1-1, with D uncertain. V was pared by 0 bases and J by 1 base, with 3 bases between. Germline V gives CDR1 SGHDN, CDR2 FVKESK. CDR3 length equals 13 residues. The CDR3, as DNA: TGTGCCAGCAGCCAAGACCAGAACACTGAAGCTTTCTTT. Protein: CASSQDQNTEAFF.

The chain is built from TRBV7-9 and TRBJ2-7, with D possibly TRBD1 on 7 matching bases. This CDR3 region has 13 residues. Trimming shortened V by 5 bases and J by 9 bases, and 17 bases separated the two germline ends. CDR1 is SEHNR and CDR2 is FQNEAQ in the germline V gene (reference sequence). The CDR3 coding sequence is TGTGCCAGCAGCCTTCCGACAGGGAGGTCGCAGTACTTC. Residues: CASSLPTGRSQYF.

The J gene is TRBJ1-1, the V gene TRBV6-6; 8 bases line up with TRBD1. V lost 5 bases, J lost 0 bases, and 5 bases stayed unmatched. The CDR3 sequence is 15 residues long. CDR1 is MNHNY and CDR2 is SVGAGI in the germline V gene (reference sequence). The CDR3: CASSPWTGMNTEAFF. In nucleotides, the CDR3 is TGTGCCAGCAGTCCCTGGACAGGGATGAACACTGAAGCTTTCTTT.

The V gene is TRBV5-1, the J gene TRBJ2-7; possibly TRBD2 for D (7 bases). Germline CDR1 SGHRS, CDR2 YFSETQ. Trimming cost V 0 bases and J 3 bases, with 16 bases left between them. This CDR3 is built from 16 residues. The CDR3 bases are TGCGCCAGCAGCTTGGGGGGGCTAGCGGATGTCTACGAGCAGTACTTC. Protein: CASSLGGLADVYEQYF.

V and J are TRBV30 and TRBJ1-2, with 10 nucleotides matching TRBD1. With V trimmed by 5 bases and J by 6 bases, 6 bases remained unmatched. The CDR3 loop spans 13 amino acids. CDR1 is GTSNPN, CDR2 SVGIG, per germline (reference sequence). As DNA, the CDR3 is TGTGCCTGGTCGACAGGGGGCGCAGATGGCTACACCTTC. It codes for CAWSTGGADGYTF.

This clone was counted between two and nine times. The chain joins TRBV9 to TRBJ2-2; TRBD1 agrees at 7 bases. The J segment lost 3 bases and the V segment lost 4 bases, leaving 6 bases of the junction unmatched. This CDR3 has 15 residues. The germline V gene encodes CDR1 SGDLS and CDR2 YYNGEE. The CDR3, as DNA: TGTGCCAGCAGCCACAGGGGCGCTGACACCGGGGAGCTGTTTTTT. Translating it yields CASSHRGADTGELFF.

The chain combines TRBV9 with TRBJ2-1; 7 bases are a match to TRBD2. J gave up 7 bases and V 0 bases, and 10 bases lay outside the gene matches. CDR1 is SGDLS, CDR2 YYNGEE, per germline. This CDR3 is built from 16 residues. The CDR3 sequence: CASSVETGGLSNEQFF. CDR3 DNA: TGTGCCAGCAGCGTAGAAACGGGAGGATTAAGTAATGAGCAGTTCTTC.

The chain is built from TRBV7-8 and TRBJ2-7, with TRBD1 matching 7 bases. This CDR3 is 14 amino acids long. Trimming at V came to 3 bases and at J to 7 bases, leaving 9 bases not matched to a gene. CDR1 and CDR2 (germline): SGHVS, FQNEAQ. CDR3 sequence reads: CASSFRDSQWEQYF. CDR3 sequence (DNA): TGTGCCAGCAGCTTCCGGGACAGCCAGTGGGAGCAGTACTTC. Complete variable domain (other parts from reference TRBV7-8 and TRBJ2-7): GAGVSQSPRYKVAKRGQDVALRCDPISGHVSLFWYQQALGQGPEFLTYFQNEAQLDKSGLPSDRFFAERPEGSVSTLKIQRTQQEDSAVYLCASSFRDSQWEQYFGPGTRLTVT.

V gene TRBV5-4 combines with J gene TRBJ2-3, with 8 bases lining up with TRBD2. V was pared by 4 bases and J by 1 base, with 2 bases of the junction left unmatched. The length of the CDR3 is 14 residues. Germline values: CDR1 SGHNT, CDR2 YYREEE (reference sequence). CDR3 sequence: CASSLAGGTDTQYF. The CDR3 nucleotides are TGTGCCAGCAGCCTAGCGGGTGGCACAGATACGCAGTATTTT.

This clone was seen only once. The genes are TRBV18 and TRBJ2-5; D is unclear. This CDR3 is built from 16 residues. CDR1 and CDR2 (germline): KGHSH, LQKENI. Trimming stripped 6 bases from V and 2 bases from J, with 19 bases between. The CDR3 is CASSPDLALSQETQYF. The CDR3 region has the DNA TGTGCCAGCTCCCCAGACTTGGCTCTATCTCAAGAGACCCAGTACTTC. The whole variable domain, filled in from reference TRBV18 and TRBJ2-5, reads NAGVMQNPRHLVRRRGQEARLRCSPMKGHSHVYWYRQLPEEGLKFMVYLQKENIIDESGMPKERFSAEFPKEGPSILRIQQVVRGDSAAYFCASSPDLALSQETQYFGPGTRLLVL.

The genes are TRBV4-1 and TRBJ2-3, with 11 bases that match TRBD2. CDR3 length: 17 amino acids. Germline assignment: CDR1 MGHRA and CDR2 YSYEKL. V lost 3 bases, J lost 4 bases, and 9 bases stayed unmatched. The CDR3 nucleotides read TGCGCCAGCAGCCATCCCACTAGCGGGAGAGGTGCAGATACGCAGTATTTT. It specifies CASSHPTSGRGADTQYF.

J is TRBJ1-2 and V is TRBV19; 7 nucleotides match TRBD1. The CDR3 runs to 15 residues. Germline values: CDR1 LNHDA, CDR2 SQIVND (reference sequence). The trim removed 3 bases at V and 4 bases at J, leaving 8 bases unmatched. As DNA, the CDR3 is TGTGCCAGTAGTATTGCCGACAGGGAGAGCTATGGCTACACCTTC. Encoded protein: CASSIADRESYGYTF.

V usage is TRBV6-1 and J usage is TRBJ1-3; D unclear. The V end was cut by 1 base, the J end by 4 bases, with 11 bases between. Germline CDR1 MNHNS, CDR2 SASEGT. The CDR3 has 15 residues. CDR3 bases: TGTGCCAGCAGTGAAGAACCGGGGAGAGGAAACACCATATATTTT. Translating gives CASSEEPGRGNTIYF.

V and J are TRBV10-3 and TRBJ1-1; D gene uncertain. Germline CDR1 reads ENHRY; CDR2 reads SYGVKD. V was pared by 2 bases and J by 4 bases, with 8 bases between. The CDR3 is made up of 13 amino acids. The CDR3 DNA reads TGTGCCATCAGTGAGAGCGGGTTCACTGAAGCTTTCTTT. This codes for CAISESGFTEAFF.

The chain has TRBV11-2 and TRBJ2-3; 7 bases fit TRBD2. The CDR3 loop spans 16 amino acids. The V segment lost 1 base and the J segment 4 bases; nucleotides outside the gene matches: 8. Germline V gives CDR1 SGHAT, CDR2 FQNNGV. The CDR3 reads CASSLVASGLADTQYF. The CDR3 nucleotides are TGTGCCAGCAGCTTAGTCGCTAGCGGATTAGCAGATACGCAGTATTTT.

This chain connects TRBV30 to TRBJ1-1, with TRBD1 as a possible D gene (5 bases). V was pared by 3 bases and J by 1 base, with 9 bases between. The CDR3 has 13 residues. Per germline, CDR1 GTSNPN and CDR2 SVGIG (reference sequence). CDR3 protein: CAWSFGQNTEAFF. Here the CDR3 DNA reads TGTGCCTGGAGCTTCGGACAGAACACTGAAGCTTTCTTT.

The J gene is TRBJ2-5, the V gene TRBV29-1, with 10 nucleotides matching TRBD1. The CDR3 length is 12 residues. Losses at the gene ends were 6 bases for V and 11 bases for J; bases not matched to a gene: 9. Germline values: CDR1 SQVTM, CDR2 ANQGSEA. The CDR3 sequence is CSVGTGEVSQYF. CDR3 nucleotide sequence: TGCAGCGTAGGGACAGGGGAGGTCTCGCAGTACTTC.

The J gene is TRBJ2-5, the V gene TRBV30; D possibly corresponds to TRBD1 (5 bases). The CDR3 runs 12 residues. V was cut by 2 bases and J by 7 bases, with 11 bases left in between. From germline, CDR1 is GTSNPN and CDR2 SVGIG (reference sequence). DNA of the CDR3: TGTGCCTGGAGTAAATGGGGCAGGACCCAGTACTTC. The encoded protein is CAWSKWGRTQYF.

This sequence joins TRBV9 and TRBJ1-2; D remains ambiguous. This CDR3 region has 13 residues. V was clipped by 3 bases and J by 5 bases, with 11 bases between them. CDR1 is SGDLS and CDR2 is YYNGEE in the germline V gene. The CDR3: CASSAGLGYGYTF. The CDR3 region has the DNA TGTGCCAGCAGCGCTGGACTCGGATATGGCTACACCTTC.

The genes are TRBV29-1 and TRBJ1-2; 9 bases align to TRBD1. Germline values: CDR1 SQVTM, CDR2 ANQGSEA. Trimming removed 4 bases from V and 7 bases from J; junction bases left unmatched: 1. This CDR3 is 11 amino acids long. CDR3 region: CSVGDRAGYTF. CDR3 bases: TGCAGCGTTGGGGACAGGGCTGGCTACACCTTC. Full variable domain (rest looked up from reference TRBV29-1 and TRBJ1-2): SAVISQKPSRDICQRGTSLTIQCQVDSQVTMMFWYRQQPGQSLTLIATANQGSEATYESGFVIDKFPISRPNLTFSTLTVSNMSPEDSSIYLCSVGDRAGYTFGSGTRLTVV.